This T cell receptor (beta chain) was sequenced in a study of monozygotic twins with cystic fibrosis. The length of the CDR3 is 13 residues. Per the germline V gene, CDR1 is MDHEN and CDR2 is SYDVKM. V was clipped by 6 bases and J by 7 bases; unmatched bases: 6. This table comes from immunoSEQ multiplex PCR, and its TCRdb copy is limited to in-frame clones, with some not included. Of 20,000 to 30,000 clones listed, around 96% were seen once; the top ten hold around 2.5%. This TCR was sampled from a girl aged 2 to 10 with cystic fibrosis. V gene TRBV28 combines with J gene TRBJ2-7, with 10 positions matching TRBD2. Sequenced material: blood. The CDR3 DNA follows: TGTGCCAGCAGAGCGGGACTAGCGAGAGAGCAGTACTTC. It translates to CASRAGLAREQYF.